This T cell receptor (beta chain) stems from a study of lymphopenia after photon versus proton radiotherapy. Whole-study findings and limits: After the lymphocyte nadir, photon-treated repertoires showed oligoclonal expansion, especially of CD8+ Temra cells. Relative stability marked proton patients; photon patients lost diversity and naive cells.

Here immunoSEQ multiplex PCR was the method, and the copy in TCRdb shows in-frame clones only, minus some. The sample records approximately 20,000 clones, around 90% being singletons. Per the germline V gene, CDR1 is MNHEY and CDR2 is SVGAGI. CDR3 length equals 14 residues. With 0 bases removed from V and 2 bases from J, the gap between germline ends came to 5 bases. Comments on this clone: The target antigen is unknown.

This chain links TRBV6-5 with TRBJ1-3; D call uncertain. This receptor was taken from a man aged 60 to 75 with pancreatic cancer. The source was peripheral blood, collected from a patient treated with photon-based radiotherapy. DNA for the CDR3: TGTGCCAGCAGTTACTCGATCGCTGGAAACACCATATATTTT. It is translated as CASSYSIAGNTIYF.